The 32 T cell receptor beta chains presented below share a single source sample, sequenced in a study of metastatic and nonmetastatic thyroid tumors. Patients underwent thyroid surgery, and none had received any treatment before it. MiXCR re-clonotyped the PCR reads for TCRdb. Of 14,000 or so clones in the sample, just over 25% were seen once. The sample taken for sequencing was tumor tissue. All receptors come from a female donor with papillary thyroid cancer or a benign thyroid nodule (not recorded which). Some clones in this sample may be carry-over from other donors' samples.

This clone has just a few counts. This CDR3 reads CATNQGEGEQYF. The CDR3 DNA is TGTGCCACCAACCAGGGGGAGGGTGAGCAGTACTTC. The rearrangement uses TRBV7-8 and TRBJ2-7; the D gene could be TRBD1 or TRBD2 (7 bases each). Germline-derived CDR1 and CDR2 are SGHVS and FQNEAQ. The V end was cut by 10 bases, the J end by 7 bases, with 17 bases between. The CDR3 totals 12 residues.

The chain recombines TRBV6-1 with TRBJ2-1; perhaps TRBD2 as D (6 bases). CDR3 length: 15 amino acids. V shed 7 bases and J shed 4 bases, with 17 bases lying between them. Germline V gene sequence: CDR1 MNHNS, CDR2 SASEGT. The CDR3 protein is CASTTGDSGYNEQFF. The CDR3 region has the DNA TGTGCCAGCACCACAGGAGATAGCGGTTACAATGAGCAGTTCTTC.

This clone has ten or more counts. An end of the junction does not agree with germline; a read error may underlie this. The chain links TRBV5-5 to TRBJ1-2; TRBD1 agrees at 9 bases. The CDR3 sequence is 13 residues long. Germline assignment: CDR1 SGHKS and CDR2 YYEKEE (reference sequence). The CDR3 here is CASGFRDREGYTF. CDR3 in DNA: TGTGCCAGCGGCTTCCGGGACAGGGAGGGCTACACCTTC.

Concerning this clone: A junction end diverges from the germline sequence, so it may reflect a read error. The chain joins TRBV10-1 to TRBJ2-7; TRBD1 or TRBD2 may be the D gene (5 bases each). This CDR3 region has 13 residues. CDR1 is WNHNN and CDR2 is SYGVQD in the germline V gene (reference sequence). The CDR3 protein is CASNEGTGGEQYF. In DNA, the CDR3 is TGCGCCAGCAATGAGGGCACAGGAGGCGAGCAGTACTTC.

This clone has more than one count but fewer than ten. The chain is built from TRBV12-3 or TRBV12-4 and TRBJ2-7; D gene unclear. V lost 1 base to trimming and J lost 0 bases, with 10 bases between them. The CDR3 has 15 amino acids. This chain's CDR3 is CASSLVCVRSYEQYF. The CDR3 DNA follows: TGTGCCAGCAGTTTAGTGTGCGTGCGCTCCTACGAGCAGTACTTC.

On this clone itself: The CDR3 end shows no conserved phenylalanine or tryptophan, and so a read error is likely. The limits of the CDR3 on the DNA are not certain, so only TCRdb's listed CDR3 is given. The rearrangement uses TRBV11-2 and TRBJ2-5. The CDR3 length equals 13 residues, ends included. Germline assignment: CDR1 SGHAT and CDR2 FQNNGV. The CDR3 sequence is CASSLELSGGRYL.

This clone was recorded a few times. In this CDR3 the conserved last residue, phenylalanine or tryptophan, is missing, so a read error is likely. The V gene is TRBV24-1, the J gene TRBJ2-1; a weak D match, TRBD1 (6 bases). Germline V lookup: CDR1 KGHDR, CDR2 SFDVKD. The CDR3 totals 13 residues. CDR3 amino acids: CSTSGQGIDEQFS. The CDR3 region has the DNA TGTTCCACCAGTGGGCAGGGGATCGATGAGCAGTTCTCC.

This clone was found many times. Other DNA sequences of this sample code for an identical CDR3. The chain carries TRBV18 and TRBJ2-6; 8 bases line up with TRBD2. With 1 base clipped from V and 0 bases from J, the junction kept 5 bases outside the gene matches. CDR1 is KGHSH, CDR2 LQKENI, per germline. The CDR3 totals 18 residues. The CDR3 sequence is CASSPRLAGVSGANVLTF. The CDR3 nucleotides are TGTGCCAGCTCACCACGTCTAGCGGGCGTCTCTGGGGCCAACGTCCTGACTTTC.

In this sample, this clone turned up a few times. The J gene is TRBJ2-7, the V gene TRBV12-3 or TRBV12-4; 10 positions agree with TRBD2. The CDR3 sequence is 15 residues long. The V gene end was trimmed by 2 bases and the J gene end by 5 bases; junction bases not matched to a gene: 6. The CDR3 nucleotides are TGTGCCAGCAGTTTATTAGCGGGGGGTCCTAACGAGCAGTACTTC. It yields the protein CASSLLAGGPNEQYF.

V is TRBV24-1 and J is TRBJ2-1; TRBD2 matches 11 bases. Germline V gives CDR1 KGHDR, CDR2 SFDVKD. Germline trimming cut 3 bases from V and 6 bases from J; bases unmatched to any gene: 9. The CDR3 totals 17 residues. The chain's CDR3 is CATSDRTGLAVVNEQFF. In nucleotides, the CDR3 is TGTGCCACCAGTGATAGAACGGGACTAGCGGTAGTCAATGAGCAGTTCTTC.

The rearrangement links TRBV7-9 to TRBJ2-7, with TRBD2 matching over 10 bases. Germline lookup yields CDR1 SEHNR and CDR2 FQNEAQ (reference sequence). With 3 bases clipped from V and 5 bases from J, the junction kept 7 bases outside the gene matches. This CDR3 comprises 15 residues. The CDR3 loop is CASSLSGTSGDEQYV. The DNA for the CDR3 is TGTGCCAGCAGCTTGAGCGGTACTAGCGGGGACGAGCAGTACGTC.

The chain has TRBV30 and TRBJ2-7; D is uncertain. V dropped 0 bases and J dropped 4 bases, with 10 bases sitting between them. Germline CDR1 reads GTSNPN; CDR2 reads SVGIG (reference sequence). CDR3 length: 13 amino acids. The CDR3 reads CAWSVTGWYEQYV. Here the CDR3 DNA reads TGTGCCTGGAGTGTAACGGGTTGGTACGAGCAGTACGTC.

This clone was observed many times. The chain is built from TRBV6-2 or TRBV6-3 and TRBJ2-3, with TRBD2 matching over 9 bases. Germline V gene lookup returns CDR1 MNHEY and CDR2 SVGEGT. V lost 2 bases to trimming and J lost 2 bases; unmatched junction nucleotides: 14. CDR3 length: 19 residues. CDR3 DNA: TGTGCCAGCAGTTACCCCATAGGGAGTCGACTAGCGGACACAGATACGCAGTATTTT. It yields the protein CASSYPIGSRLADTDTQYF.

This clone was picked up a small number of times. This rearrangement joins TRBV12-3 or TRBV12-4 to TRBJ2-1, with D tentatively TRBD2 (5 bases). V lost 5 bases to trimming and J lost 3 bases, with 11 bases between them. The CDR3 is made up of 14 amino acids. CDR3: CASSSGPYYNEQFF. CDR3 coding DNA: TGTGCCAGCAGTAGCGGACCCTACTACAATGAGCAGTTCTTC.

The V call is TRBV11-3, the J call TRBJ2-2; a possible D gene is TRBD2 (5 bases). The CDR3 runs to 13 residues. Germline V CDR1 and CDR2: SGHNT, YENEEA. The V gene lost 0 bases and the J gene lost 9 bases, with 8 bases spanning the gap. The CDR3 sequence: CASSLEEGRELFF. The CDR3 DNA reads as TGTGCCAGCAGCTTAGAAGAGGGTCGGGAGCTGTTTTTT. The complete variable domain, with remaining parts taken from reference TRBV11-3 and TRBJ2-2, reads EAGVVQSPRYKIIEKKQPVAFWCNPISGHNTLYWYLQNLGQGPELLIRYENEEAVDDSQLPKDRFSAERLKGVDSTLKIQPAELGDSAVYLCASSLEEGRELFFGEGSRLTVL.

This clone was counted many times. The CDR3 DNA reads TGCGCCAGCAGCTTGATGTCGGGAGTAGCAGAGACCCAGTACTTC. This sequence encodes CASSLMSGVAETQYF. The chain couples TRBV5-1 to TRBJ2-5; tentative D call: TRBD2 (6 bases). Germline CDR1 is SGHRS and CDR2 is YFSETQ. V lost 1 base to trimming and J lost 4 bases, with 14 bases between them. The CDR3 has 15 residues.

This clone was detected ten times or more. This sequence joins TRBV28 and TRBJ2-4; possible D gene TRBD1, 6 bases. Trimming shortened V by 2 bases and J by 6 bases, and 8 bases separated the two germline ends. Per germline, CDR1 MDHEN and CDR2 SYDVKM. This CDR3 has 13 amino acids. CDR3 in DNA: TGTGCCAGCAGTTTAGGCAGGGGAAACATTCAGTACTTC. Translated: CASSLGRGNIQYF. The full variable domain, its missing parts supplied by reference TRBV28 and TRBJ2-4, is DVKVTQSSRYLVKRTGEKVFLECVQDMDHENMFWYRQDPGLGLRLIYFSYDVKMKEKGDIPEGYSVSREKKERFSLILESASTNQTSMYLCASSLGRGNIQYFGAGTRLSVL.

In DNA, the CDR3 is TGTGCCAGTAGTATACAGGGACGGGGCACTGAAGCTTTCTTT. Amino acid sequence: CASSIQGRGTEAFF. J is TRBJ1-1 and V is TRBV19; TRBD1 is a possible D gene (5 bases). CDR1 LNHDA and CDR2 SQIVND come from the germline V gene (reference sequence). The CDR3 runs to 14 residues. V shed 2 bases and J shed 4 bases, with 11 bases lying between them.

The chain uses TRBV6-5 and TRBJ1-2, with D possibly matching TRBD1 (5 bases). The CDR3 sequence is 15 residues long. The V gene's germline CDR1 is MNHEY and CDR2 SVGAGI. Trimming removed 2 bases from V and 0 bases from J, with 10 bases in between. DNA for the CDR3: TGTGCCAGCAGTTACGTCGGGGCTACTAACTATGGCTACACCTTC. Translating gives CASSYVGATNYGYTF.

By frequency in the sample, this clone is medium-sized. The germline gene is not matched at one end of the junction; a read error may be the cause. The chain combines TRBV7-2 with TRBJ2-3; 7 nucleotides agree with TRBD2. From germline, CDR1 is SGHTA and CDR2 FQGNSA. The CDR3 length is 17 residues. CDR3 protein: CASSLAPNSAGADTQYF. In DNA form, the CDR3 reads TGTGCCAGCAGCCTAGCCCCTAACTCCGCGGGGGCAGATACGCAGTATTTT.

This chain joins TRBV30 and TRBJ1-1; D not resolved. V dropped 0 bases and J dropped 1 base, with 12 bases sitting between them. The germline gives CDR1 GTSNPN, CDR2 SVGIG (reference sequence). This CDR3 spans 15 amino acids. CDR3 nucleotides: TGTGCCTGGAGTGTATGGGGTCGGGGGAACACTGAAGCTTTCTTT. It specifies CAWSVWGRGNTEAFF.

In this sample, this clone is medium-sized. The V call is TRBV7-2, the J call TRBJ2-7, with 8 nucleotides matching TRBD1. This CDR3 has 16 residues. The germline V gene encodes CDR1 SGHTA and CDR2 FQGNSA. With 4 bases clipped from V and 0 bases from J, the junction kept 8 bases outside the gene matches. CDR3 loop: CASSYSRDRFSYEQYF. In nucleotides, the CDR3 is TGTGCCAGCAGCTATAGCCGGGACAGGTTCTCCTACGAGCAGTACTTC.

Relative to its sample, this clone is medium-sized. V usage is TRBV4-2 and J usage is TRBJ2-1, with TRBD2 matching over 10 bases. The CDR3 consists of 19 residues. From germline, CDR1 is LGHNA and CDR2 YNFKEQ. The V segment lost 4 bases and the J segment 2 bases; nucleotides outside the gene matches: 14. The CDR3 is CASSPKTSGYMGPYNEQFF. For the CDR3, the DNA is TGTGCCAGCAGCCCAAAGACTAGCGGGTACATGGGGCCCTACAATGAGCAGTTCTTC.

The CDR3 sequence: CASSLLGLAGESEQFF. The CDR3 nucleotides are TGTGCCAGCAGCCTACTGGGACTAGCGGGGGAAAGCGAGCAGTTCTTC. This sequence joins TRBV3-1 and TRBJ2-1, with 14 bases identical to TRBD2. V lost 4 bases and J lost 10; bases outside the gene matches: 9. Germline V CDR1 and CDR2: LGHDT, YNNKEL (reference sequence). The CDR3 totals 16 residues.

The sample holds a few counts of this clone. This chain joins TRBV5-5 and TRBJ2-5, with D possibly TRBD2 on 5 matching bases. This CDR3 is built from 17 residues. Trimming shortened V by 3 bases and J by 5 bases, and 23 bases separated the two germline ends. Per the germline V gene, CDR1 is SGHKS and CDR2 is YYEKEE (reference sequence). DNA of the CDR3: TGTGCCAGCAGCTCGCGGCCGGGTAGCGTTAGGGTGGAGACCCAGTACTTC. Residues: CASSSRPGSVRVETQYF.

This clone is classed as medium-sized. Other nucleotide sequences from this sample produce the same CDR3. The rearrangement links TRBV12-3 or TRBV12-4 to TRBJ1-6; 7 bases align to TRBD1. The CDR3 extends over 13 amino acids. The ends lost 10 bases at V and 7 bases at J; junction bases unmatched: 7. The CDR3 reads CATRDSLNSPLHF. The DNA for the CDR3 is TGTGCCACCCGGGACAGCCTAAATTCACCCCTCCACTTT.

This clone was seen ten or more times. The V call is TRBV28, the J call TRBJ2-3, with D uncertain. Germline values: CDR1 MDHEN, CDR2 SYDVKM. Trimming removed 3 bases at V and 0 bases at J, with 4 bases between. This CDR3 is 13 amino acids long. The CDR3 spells CASSFRSTDTQYF. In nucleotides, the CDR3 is TGTGCCAGCAGTTTCCGTAGCACAGATACGCAGTATTTT.

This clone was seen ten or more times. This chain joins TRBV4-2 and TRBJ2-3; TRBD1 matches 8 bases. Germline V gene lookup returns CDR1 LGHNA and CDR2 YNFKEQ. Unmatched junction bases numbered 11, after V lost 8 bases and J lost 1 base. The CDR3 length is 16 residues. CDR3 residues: CASAPPGGIRTDTQYF. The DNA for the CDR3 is TGTGCCAGCGCACCCCCAGGGGGCATCCGCACAGATACGCAGTATTTT.

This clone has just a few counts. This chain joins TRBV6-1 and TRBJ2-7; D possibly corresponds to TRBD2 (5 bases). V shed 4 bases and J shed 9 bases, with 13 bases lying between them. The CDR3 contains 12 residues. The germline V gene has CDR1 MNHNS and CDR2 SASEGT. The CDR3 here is CASSAGLVRQYV. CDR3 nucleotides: TGTGCCAGCAGTGCGGGGTTGGTTCGGCAGTACGTC.

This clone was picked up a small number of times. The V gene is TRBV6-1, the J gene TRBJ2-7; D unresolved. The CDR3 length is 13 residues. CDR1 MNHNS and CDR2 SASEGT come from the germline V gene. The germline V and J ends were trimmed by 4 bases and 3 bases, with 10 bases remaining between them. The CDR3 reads CASSATNGYEQYF. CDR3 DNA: TGTGCCAGCAGTGCAACAAATGGCTACGAGCAGTACTTC.

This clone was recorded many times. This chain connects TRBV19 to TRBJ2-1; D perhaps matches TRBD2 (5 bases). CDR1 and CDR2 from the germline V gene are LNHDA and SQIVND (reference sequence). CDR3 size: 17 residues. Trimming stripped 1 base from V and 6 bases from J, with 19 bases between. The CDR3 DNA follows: TGTGCCAGTAGTATAGTGGGCAGTCCCGGGGTCGGCAATGAGCAGTTCTTC. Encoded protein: CASSIVGSPGVGNEQFF. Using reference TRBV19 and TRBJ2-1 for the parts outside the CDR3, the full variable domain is DGGITQSPKYLFRKEGQNVTLSCEQNLNHDAMYWYRQDPGQGLRLIYYSQIVNDFQKGDIAEGYSVSREKKESFPLTVTSAQKNPTAFYLCASSIVGSPGVGNEQFFGPGTRLTVL.

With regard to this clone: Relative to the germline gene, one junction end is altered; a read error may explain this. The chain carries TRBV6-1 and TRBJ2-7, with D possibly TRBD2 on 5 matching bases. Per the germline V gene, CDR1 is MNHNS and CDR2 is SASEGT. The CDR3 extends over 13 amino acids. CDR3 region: CASSEEGGGAVGF. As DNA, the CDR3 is TGTGCCAGCAGTGAAGAGGGCGGAGGAGCCGTTGGCTTC.